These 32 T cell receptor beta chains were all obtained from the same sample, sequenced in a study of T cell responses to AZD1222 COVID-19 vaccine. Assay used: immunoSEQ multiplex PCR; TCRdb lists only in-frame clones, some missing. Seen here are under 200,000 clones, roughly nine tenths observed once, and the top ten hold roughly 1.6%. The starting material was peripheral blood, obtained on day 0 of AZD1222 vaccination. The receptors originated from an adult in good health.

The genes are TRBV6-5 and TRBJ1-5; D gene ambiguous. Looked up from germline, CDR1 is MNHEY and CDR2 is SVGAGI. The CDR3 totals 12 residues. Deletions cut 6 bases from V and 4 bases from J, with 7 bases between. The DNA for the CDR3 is TGTGCCAGCAGGGGCCCTAATCAGCCCCAGCATTTT. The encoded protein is CASRGPNQPQHF.

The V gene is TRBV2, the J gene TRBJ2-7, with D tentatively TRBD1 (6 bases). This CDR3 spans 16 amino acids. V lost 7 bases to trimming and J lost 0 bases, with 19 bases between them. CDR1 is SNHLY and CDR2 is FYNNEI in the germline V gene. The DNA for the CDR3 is TGTGCCAGCACCGACACTACGGGACAAGTCTCCTACGAGCAGTACTTC. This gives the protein CASTDTTGQVSYEQYF.

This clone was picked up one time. CDR3 loop: CASSQGLEGRVGGNTIYF. The DNA for the CDR3 is TGTGCCAGCAGCCAAGGACTTGAGGGCAGGGTGGGGGGAAACACCATATATTTT. This chain joins TRBV3-1 (or the pseudogene TRBV3-2) and TRBJ1-3; D is possibly TRBD1 (5 bases). Germline CDR1 and CDR2: LGHDT and YNNKEL (reference sequence). V gave up 1 base and J gave up 4 bases, with 20 bases separating them. The CDR3 totals 18 residues.

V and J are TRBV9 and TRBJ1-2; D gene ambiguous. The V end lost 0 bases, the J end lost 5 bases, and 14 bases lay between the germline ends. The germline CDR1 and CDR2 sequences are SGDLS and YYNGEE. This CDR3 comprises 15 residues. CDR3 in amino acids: CASSVGSRTAYGYTF. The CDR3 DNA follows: TGTGCCAGCAGCGTAGGGTCTCGTACAGCTTATGGCTACACCTTC. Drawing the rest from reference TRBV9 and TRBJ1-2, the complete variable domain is DSGVTQTPKHLITATGQRVTLRCSPRSGDLSVYWYQQSLDQGLQFLIQYYNGEERAKGNILERFSAQQFPDLHSELNLSSLELGDSALYFCASSVGSRTAYGYTFGSGTRLTVV.

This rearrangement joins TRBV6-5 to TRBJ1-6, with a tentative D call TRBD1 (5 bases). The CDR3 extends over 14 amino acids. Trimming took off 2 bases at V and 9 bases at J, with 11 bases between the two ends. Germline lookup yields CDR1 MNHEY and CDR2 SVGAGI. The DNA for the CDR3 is TGTGCCAGCAGTTACGGGGGTACCGGTTCACCCCTCCACTTT. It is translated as CASSYGGTGSPLHF.

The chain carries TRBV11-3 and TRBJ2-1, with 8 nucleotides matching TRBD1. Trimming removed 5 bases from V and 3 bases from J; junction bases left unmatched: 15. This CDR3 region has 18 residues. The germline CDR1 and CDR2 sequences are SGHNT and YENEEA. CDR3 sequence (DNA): TGTGCCAGCAGCCCACACGCTCTGGCGGGACAGGACTACAATGAGCAGTTCTTC. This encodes CASSPHALAGQDYNEQFF.

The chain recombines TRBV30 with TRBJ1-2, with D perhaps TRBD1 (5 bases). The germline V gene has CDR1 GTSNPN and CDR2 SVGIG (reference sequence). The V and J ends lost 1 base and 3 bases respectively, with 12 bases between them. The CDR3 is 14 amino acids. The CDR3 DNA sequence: TGTGCCTGGAGTGCCGGGACCCGACACTATGGCTACACCTTC. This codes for CAWSAGTRHYGYTF. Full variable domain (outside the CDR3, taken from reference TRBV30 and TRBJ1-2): SQTIHQWPATLVQPVGSPLSLECTVEGTSNPNLYWYRQAAGRGLQLLFYSVGIGQISSEVPQNLSASRPQDRQFILSSKKLLLSDSGFYLCAWSAGTRHYGYTFGSGTRLTVV.

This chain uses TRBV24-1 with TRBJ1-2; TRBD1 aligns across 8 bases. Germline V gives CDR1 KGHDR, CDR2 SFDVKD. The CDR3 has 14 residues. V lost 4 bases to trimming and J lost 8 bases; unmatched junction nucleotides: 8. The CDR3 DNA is TGTGCCACCAGTGAGACCTCAGGGGGCGACGGCTACACCTTC. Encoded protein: CATSETSGGDGYTF.

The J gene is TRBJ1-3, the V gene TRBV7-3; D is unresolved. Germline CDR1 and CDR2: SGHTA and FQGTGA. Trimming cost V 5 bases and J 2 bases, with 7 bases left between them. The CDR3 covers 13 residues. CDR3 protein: CASSKETGNTIYF. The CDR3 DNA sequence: TGTGCCAGCAGCAAGGAAACTGGAAACACCATATATTTT.

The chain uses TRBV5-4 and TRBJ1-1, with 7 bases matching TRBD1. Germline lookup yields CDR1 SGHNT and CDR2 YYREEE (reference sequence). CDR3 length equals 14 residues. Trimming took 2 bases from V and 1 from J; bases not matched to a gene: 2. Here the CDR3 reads CASSFGDRNTEAFF. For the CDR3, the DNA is TGTGCCAGCAGCTTCGGGGACAGGAACACTGAAGCTTTCTTT.

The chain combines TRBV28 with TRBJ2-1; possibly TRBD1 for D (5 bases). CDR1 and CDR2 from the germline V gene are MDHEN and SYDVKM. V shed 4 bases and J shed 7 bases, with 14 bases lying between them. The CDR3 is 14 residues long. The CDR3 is CASSSRSRDNEQFF. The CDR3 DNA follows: TGTGCCAGCAGTTCCCGGAGCAGGGATAATGAGCAGTTCTTC.

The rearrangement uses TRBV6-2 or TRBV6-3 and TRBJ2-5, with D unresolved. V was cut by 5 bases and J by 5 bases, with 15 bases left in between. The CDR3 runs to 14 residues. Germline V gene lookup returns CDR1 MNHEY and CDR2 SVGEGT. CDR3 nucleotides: TGTGCCAGCAGTCCCCCCGCAGTCCGTGAGACCCAGTACTTC. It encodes CASSPPAVRETQYF.

The CDR3: CASRGGQGSGQPQHF. The CDR3 DNA sequence: TGTGCCAGCAGGGGGGGACAGGGATCGGGGCAGCCCCAGCATTTT. The chain is built from TRBV2 and TRBJ1-5, with TRBD1 matching 9 bases. The CDR3 extends over 15 amino acids. The trim removed 6 bases at V and 7 bases at J, leaving 10 bases unmatched. Germline assignment: CDR1 SNHLY and CDR2 FYNNEI.

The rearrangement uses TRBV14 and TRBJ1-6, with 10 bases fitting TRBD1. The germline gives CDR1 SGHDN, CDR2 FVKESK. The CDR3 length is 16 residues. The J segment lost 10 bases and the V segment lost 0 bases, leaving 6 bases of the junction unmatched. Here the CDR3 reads CASSQDLGQGVSPLHF. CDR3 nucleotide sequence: TGTGCCAGCAGCCAAGATCTAGGACAGGGGGTCTCACCCCTCCACTTT.

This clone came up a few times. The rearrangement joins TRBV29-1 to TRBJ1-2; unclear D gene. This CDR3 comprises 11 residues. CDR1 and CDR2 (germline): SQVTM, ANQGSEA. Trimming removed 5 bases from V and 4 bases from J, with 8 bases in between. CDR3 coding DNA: TGCAGCGTTAACAGCCTCTATGGCTACACCTTC. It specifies CSVNSLYGYTF.

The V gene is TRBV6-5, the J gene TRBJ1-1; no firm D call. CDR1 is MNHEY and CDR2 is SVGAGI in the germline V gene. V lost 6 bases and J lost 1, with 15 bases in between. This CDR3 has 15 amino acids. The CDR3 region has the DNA TGTGCCAGCAGAATTGATCCAGGAGCGAACACTGAAGCTTTCTTT. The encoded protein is CASRIDPGANTEAFF.

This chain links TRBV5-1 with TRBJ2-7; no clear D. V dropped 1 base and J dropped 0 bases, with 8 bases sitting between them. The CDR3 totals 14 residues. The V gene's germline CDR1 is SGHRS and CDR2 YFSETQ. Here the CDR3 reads CASSLSAFSYEQYF. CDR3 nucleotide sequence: TGCGCCAGCAGCTTGTCGGCCTTCTCCTACGAGCAGTACTTC. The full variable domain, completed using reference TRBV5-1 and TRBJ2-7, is KAGVTQTPRYLIKTRGQQVTLSCSPISGHRSVSWYQQTPGQGLQFLFEYFSETQRNKGNFPGRFSGRQFSNSRSEMNVSTLELGDSALYLCASSLSAFSYEQYFGPGTRLTVT.

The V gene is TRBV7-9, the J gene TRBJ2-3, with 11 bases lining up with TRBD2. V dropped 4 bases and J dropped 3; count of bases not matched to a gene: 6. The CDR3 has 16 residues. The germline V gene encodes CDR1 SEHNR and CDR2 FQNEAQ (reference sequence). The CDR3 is CASSSRSGGATDTQYF. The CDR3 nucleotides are TGTGCCAGCAGCTCCCGTAGCGGGGGGGCGACAGATACGCAGTATTTT. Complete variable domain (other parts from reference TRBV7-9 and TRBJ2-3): DTGVSQNPRHKITKRGQNVTFRCDPISEHNRLYWYRQTLGQGPEFLTYFQNEAQLEKSRLLSDRFSAERPKGSFSTLEIQRTEQGDSAMYLCASSSRSGGATDTQYFGPGTRLTVL.

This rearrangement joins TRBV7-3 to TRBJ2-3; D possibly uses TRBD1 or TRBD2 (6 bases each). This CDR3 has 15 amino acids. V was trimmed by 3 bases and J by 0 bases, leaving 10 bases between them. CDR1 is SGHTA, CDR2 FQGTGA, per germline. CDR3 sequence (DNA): TGTGCCAGCAGCTTGACGGGGGCTAGCACAGATACGCAGTATTTT. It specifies CASSLTGASTDTQYF.

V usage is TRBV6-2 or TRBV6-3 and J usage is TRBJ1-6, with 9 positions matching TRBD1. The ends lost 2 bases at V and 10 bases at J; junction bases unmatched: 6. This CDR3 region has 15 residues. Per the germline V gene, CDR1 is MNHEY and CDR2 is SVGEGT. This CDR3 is CASSYQGQGLSPLHF. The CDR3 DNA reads TGTGCCAGCAGTTACCAGGGACAGGGTCTCTCACCCCTCCACTTT.

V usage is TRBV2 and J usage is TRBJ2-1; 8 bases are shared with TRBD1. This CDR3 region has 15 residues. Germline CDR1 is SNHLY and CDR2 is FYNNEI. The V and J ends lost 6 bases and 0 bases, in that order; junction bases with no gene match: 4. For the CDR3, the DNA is TGTGCCAGCAGCTGGACAGGGAGCTCCTACAATGAGCAGTTCTTC. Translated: CASSWTGSSYNEQFF.

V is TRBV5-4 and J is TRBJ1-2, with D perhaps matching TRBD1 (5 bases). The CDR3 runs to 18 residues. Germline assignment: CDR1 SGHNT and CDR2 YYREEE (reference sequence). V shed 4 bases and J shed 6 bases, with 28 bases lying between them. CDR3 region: CASSLNSGGASILHGYTF. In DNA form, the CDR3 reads TGTGCCAGCAGCCTCAACTCCGGAGGGGCTTCCATTCTACATGGCTACACCTTC. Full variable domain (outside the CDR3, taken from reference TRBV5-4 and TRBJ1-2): ETGVTQSPTHLIKTRGQQVTLRCSSQSGHNTVSWYQQALGQGPQFIFQYYREEENGRGNFPPRFSGLQFPNYSSELNVNALELDDSALYLCASSLNSGGASILHGYTFGSGTRLTVV.

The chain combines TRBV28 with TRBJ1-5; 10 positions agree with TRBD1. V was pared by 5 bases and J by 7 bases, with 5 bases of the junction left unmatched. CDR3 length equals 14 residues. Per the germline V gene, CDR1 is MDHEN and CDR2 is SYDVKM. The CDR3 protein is CASSRGQGEQPQHF. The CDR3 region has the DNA TGTGCCAGCAGTCGCGGACAGGGGGAACAGCCCCAGCATTTT. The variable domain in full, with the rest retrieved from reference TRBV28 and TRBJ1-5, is DVKVTQSSRYLVKRTGEKVFLECVQDMDHENMFWYRQDPGLGLRLIYFSYDVKMKEKGDIPEGYSVSREKKERFSLILESASTNQTSMYLCASSRGQGEQPQHFGDGTRLSIL.

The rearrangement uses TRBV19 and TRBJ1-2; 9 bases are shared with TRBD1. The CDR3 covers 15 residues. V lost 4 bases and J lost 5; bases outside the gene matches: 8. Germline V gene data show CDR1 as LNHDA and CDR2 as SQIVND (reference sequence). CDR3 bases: TGTGCCAGTAGTACAACCGGGACAGGGCTTTATGGCTACACCTTC. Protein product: CASSTTGTGLYGYTF.

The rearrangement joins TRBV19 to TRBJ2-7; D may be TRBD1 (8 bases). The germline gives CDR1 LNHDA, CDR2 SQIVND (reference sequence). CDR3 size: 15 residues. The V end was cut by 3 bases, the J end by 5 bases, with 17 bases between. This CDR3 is CASSIGGSGGNEQYF. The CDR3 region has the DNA TGTGCCAGTAGTATCGGGGGGTCAGGGGGCAACGAGCAGTACTTC. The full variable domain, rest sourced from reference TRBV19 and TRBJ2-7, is DGGITQSPKYLFRKEGQNVTLSCEQNLNHDAMYWYRQDPGQGLRLIYYSQIVNDFQKGDIAEGYSVSREKKESFPLTVTSAQKNPTAFYLCASSIGGSGGNEQYFGPGTRLTVT.

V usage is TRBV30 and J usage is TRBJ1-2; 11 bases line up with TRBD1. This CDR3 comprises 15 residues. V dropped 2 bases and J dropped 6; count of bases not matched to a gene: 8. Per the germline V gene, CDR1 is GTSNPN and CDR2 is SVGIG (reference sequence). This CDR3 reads CAWSIGQGARDGYTF. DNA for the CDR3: TGTGCCTGGAGTATCGGACAGGGGGCGCGGGATGGCTACACCTTC.

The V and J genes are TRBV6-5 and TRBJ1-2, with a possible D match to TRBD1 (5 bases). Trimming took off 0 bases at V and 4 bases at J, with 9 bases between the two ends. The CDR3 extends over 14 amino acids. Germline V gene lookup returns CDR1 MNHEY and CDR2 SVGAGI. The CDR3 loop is CASSYSGHFYGYTF. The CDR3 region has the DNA TGTGCCAGCAGTTACTCCGGACATTTCTATGGCTACACCTTC.

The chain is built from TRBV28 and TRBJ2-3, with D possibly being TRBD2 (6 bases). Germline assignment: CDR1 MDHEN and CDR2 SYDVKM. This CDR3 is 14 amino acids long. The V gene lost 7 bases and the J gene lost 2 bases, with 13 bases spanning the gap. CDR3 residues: CASMLRGTTDTQYF. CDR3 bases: TGTGCCAGCATGTTGCGGGGAACCACAGATACGCAGTATTTT.

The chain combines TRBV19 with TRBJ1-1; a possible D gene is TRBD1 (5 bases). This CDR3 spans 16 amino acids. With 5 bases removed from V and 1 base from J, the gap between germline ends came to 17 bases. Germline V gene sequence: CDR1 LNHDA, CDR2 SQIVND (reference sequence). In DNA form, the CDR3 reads TGTGCCAGTAGTTCTCTGGGACGGGTAGGGAACACTGAAGCTTTCTTT. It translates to CASSSLGRVGNTEAFF.

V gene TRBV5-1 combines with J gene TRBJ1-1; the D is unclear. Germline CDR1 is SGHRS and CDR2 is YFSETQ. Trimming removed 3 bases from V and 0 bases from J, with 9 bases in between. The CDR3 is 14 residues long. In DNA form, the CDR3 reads TGCGCCAGCAGCTCGAACTCCATGAACACTGAAGCTTTCTTT. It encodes CASSSNSMNTEAFF.

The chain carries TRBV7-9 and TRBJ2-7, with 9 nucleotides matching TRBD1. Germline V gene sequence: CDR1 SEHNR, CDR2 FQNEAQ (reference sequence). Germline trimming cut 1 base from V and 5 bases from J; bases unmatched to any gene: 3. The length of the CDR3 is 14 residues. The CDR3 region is CASSLGDRANEQYF. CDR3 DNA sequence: TGTGCCAGCAGCTTAGGGGACAGGGCGAACGAGCAGTACTTC.

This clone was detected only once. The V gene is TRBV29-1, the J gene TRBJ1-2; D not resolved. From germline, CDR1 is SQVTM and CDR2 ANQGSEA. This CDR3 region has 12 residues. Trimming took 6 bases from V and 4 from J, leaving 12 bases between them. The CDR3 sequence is CSVNPGSYGYTF. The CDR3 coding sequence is TGCAGCGTCAACCCGGGATCCTATGGCTACACCTTC. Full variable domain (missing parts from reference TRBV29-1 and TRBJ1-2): SAVISQKPSRDICQRGTSLTIQCQVDSQVTMMFWYRQQPGQSLTLIATANQGSEATYESGFVIDKFPISRPNLTFSTLTVSNMSPEDSSIYLCSVNPGSYGYTFGSGTRLTVV.